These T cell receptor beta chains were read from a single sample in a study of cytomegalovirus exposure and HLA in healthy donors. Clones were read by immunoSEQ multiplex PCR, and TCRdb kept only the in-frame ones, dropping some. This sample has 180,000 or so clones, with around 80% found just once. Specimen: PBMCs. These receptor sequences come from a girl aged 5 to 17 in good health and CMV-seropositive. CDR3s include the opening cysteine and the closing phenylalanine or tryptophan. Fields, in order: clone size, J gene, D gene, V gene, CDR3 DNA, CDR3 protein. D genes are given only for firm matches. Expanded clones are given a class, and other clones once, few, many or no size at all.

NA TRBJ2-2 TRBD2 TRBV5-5 TGTGCCAGCAGTAGCGGGAGGTTGGGCGGGGAGCTGTTTTTT CASSSGRLGGELFF
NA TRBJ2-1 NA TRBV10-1 TGCGCCAGCAGTGCCGACAGGCAGGTCTGGCAGTTCTTC CASSADRQVWQFF
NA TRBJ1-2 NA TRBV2 TGTGCCAGCAGCGCACAGGGCCGGGATGGCTACACCTTC CASSAQGRDGYTF
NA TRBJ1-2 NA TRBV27 TGTGCCAGCAGTTTCGGTAGGGGGTATGGCTACACCTTC CASSFGRGYGYTF
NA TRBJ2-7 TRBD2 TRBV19 TGTGCCAGTAGTATAGTAGCGGGAGGGAACTACGAGCAGTACTTC CASSIVAGGNYEQYF
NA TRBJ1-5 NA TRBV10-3 TGTGCCATCACGCGGGCTGAGGAAAATCAGCCCCAGCATTTT CAITRAEENQPQHF
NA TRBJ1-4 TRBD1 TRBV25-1 TGTGCCAGCAGTGGCCGACAGGGAACTAATGAAAAACTGTTTTTT CASSGRQGTNEKLFF
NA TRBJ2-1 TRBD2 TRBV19 TGTGCCAGTACGGGACGACTAGCGGACTACAATGAGCAGTTCTTC CASTGRLADYNEQFF
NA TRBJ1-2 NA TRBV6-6 TGTGCCAGCAGTTACCGACAGCCCTACTTCTACACCTTC CASSYRQPYFYTF
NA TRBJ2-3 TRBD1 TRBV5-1 TGCGCCAGCAGCTTGGGCGGACAGGGGAGGAGAGATACGCAGTATTTT CASSLGGQGRRDTQYF
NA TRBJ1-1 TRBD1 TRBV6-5 TGTGCCAGCAGTTCCTGGACAGGAGAAACTGAAGCTTTCTTT CASSSWTGETEAFF
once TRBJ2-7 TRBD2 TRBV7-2 TGTGCCAGCAGCCCCCGGAGCGGGGGAACCTACGAGCAGTACTTC CASSPRSGGTYEQYF
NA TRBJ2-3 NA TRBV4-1 TGCGCCAGCAGCCGGGGCCCAGATACGCAGTATTTT CASSRGPDTQYF
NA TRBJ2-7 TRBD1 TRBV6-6 TGTGCCAGCAATCCCACAGGGGGCTTCTACGAGCAGTACTTC CASNPTGGFYEQYF
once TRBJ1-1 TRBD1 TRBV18 TGTGCCAGCTCACCGGGACAGAGCAACCTGAACACTGAAGCTTTCTTT CASSPGQSNLNTEAFF
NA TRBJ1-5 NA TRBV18 TGTGCCAGCTCATCAGGGGTTCAGCAGCCCCAGCATTTT CASSSGVQQPQHF
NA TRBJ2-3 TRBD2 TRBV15 TGTGCCACCAGCAGCGGTCATGAGCGGGGCTGGGGAGATACGCAGTATTTT CATSSGHERGWGDTQYF
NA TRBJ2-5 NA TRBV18 TGTGCCAGCTCACCAAGTGGAGGGAAAGAGACCCAGTACTTC CASSPSGGKETQYF
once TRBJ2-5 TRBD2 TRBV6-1 TGTGCCAGCAGTGAGCAAGCGGGAGGCCAAGAGACCCAGTACTTC CASSEQAGGQETQYF
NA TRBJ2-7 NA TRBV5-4 TGTGCCAGCAGCTTGGACAACTACGAGCAGTACTTC CASSLDNYEQYF
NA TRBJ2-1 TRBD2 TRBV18 TGTGCCAGCTCACCACCCTCACTAGCGCGGTATGAGCAGTTCTTC CASSPPSLARYEQFF
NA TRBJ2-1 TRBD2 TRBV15 TGTGCCACCAGCAGCTCCCTAGCGGCATCCTACAATGAGCAGTTCTTC CATSSSLAASYNEQFF
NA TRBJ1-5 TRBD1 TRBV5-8 TGTGCCAGCAGCTTCGGTACAGGGGGGAGCAATCAGCCCCAGCATTTT CASSFGTGGSNQPQHF
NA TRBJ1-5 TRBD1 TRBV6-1 TGTGCCAGCAGTGAACGGCCGACAGGGGCTCAGCCCCAGCATTTT CASSERPTGAQPQHF
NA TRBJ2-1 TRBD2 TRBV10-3 TGTGCCTTACTAGCGGGAGTCAGCTCCTACAATGAGCAGTTCTTC CALLAGVSSYNEQFF
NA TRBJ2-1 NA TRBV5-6 TGTGCCAGCAGCTTCGGGTCGCTGGGGAGCTCCTACAATGAGCAGTTCTTC CASSFGSLGSSYNEQFF
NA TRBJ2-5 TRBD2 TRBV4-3 TGCGCCAGCAGCCAAGATTGGCGGGAGGCTCAAGAGACCCAGTACTTC CASSQDWREAQETQYF
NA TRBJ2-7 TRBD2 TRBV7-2 TGTGCCAGCAGCACCATAGCGGGGGGTTCCTACGAGCAGTACTTC CASSTIAGGSYEQYF
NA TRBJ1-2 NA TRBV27 TGTGCCAGCAGTTTATCCCCTGGCCACTATGGCTACACCTTC CASSLSPGHYGYTF
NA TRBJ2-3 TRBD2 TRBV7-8 TGTGCCAGCAGCCTGGGGACTAGTCCAGATACGCAGTATTTT CASSLGTSPDTQYF
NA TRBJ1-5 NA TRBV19 TGTGCCAGTAGTACGGTGCAGGATCAGCCCCAGCATTTT CASSTVQDQPQHF
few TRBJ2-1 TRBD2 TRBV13 TGTGCCAGCAGCCTTAGCGGGAGAAACAATGAGCAGTTCTTC CASSLSGRNNEQFF
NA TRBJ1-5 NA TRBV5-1 TGCGCCAGCAGCCCAACCCCGGGAAGTGACAATCAGCCCCAGCATTTT CASSPTPGSDNQPQHF
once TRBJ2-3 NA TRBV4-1 TGCGCCAGCAGCCAGAAGCAAGCCGCGGATACGCAGTATTTT CASSQKQAADTQYF
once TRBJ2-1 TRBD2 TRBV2 TGTGCCAGCAGTGAGGTGTTAGCGGGAGCCTACAATGAGCAGTTCTTC CASSEVLAGAYNEQFF
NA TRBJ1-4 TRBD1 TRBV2 TGTGCCAGCAAGGGACAGGGGAATCGGGGACGTGAAAAACTGTTTTTT CASKGQGNRGREKLFF
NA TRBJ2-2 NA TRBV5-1 TGCGCCAGCAGCTTGAGGCGGCAGGGGCCTTACATAAACACCGGGGAGCTGTTTTTT CASSLRRQGPYINTGELFF
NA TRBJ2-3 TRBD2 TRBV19 TGTGCCAGTAGTATAGGGGGACTAGCGAGCACAGATACGCAGTATTTT CASSIGGLASTDTQYF
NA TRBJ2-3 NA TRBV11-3 TGTGCCAGCAGCTCACAGGGTAGGGATGGGGAAGATACGCAGTATTTT CASSSQGRDGEDTQYF
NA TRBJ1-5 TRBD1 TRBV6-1 TGTGCCAGCAGTGTGGACAGGGAACAGCCCCAGCATTTT CASSVDREQPQHF
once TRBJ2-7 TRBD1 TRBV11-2 TGTGCCAGCAGCCCCCTGGGGGACAGCCCTTACGAGCAGTACTTC CASSPLGDSPYEQYF
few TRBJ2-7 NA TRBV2 TGTGCCAGCAGTGAAGCAACAGTGAGCTCCTACGAGCAGTACTTC CASSEATVSSYEQYF
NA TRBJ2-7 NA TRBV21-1 TGTGCCAGCAGCCCACATGGGCACGAGCAGTACTTC CASSPHGHEQYF